The T cell receptor (beta chain) described here comes from a study of blood T cell repertoires in COVID-19 (dated by TCRdb to the early 2020s). Background for the entire study: Samples covering the acute and convalescent phases of COVID-19 were provided by collaborators in the United States, Italy and Spain. Where HLA class I and class II types were available, the types were taken from metadata supplied by the sample provider, not from assay-based typing. The material from the prospective study consisted of cDNA or gDNA derived from T cells, B-cell-depleted T cells, or PBMCs. A de-identified subject ID, COVID-19 status, age in years and sex were almost always included in the sample metadata. Samples came from the ongoing ImmuneRACE study (first 160 participants) plus 1,254 subjects from 6 global collaborators. The repertoires were released in a freely available public database intended as a resource for research on the immune response to SARS-CoV-2. The dataset comprised deeply sampled blood TCRbeta repertoires from subjects exposed to, actively infected with, or recovered from COVID-19. The study at large found these results: The quantity of clinical and demographic metadata differed by source and by participant and was supplied without curation.

Trimming at the junction amounts to 0 bases on V and 5 bases on J, and the germline ends lie 12 bases apart. The germline V gene sets CDR1 to SGHDT and CDR2 to YYEEEE. Taken from cysteine to phenylalanine, the CDR3 has 15 residues. This entry keeps only the CDR3 DNA: 45 bases, framed from base 1. Points on this clone: Its specific antigen is unknown. The input lacks base qualities; no much larger clone sits a single base away.

TCRbeta CDR3 regions were amplified from genomic DNA using the immunoSEQ Assay, a bias-controlled multiplex PCR. Regarding the original processing steps: The number of nucleated cells in each sample was estimated by amplification of reference gene primers within the assay. Sequence reads were collapsed and filtered to measure the absolute abundance of every unique TCRbeta CDR3 rearrangement. Productive Simpson clonality was computed per sample as the square root of Simpson's diversity index over productive rearrangements. TCRdb retrieved this table from immuneACCESS and kept in-frame rearrangements only. Not all clones are present; in checked studies, unresolved V genes account for under half, and no reason is known for the remainder. From that table come the V and J calls and clone size; the DNA was used to work out D and trimming. A total of about 140,000 clones appear in this sample, 84% of them only once. The top ten hold 1.5% to 2% of the sample.

Enrolling through a virtual design, the prospective study's participants ranged in age from roughly 18 to 89 years and lived across 24 United States geographic areas. Cohort assignment in the prospective study relied on participant-reported clinical history from a screening survey and a study questionnaire. Exposed participants had been in contact with someone with a PCR-confirmed or clinician-diagnosed COVID-19 case within 2 weeks of study entry. In the prospective study, mobile phlebotomists collected whole blood, serum and a nasopharyngeal or oropharyngeal swab from each participant. Additional blood draws and questionnaires over an approximately 2-month period could optionally be provided by prospective study participants. Before DNA extraction, prospective study blood samples were shipped either frozen or at room temperature.

The specimen sequenced was PBMCs or T cells enriched from blood (not recorded which). This TCR was recovered from a young woman who had been exposed to COVID-19. The rearrangement joined TRBV5-6 to TRBJ1-5; too little of a D gene remains to name it. The nucleotide sequence is given as TGTGCCAGCAGCTTGGGGGCGGGTATTGATCAGCCCCAGCATTTT. Its protein reads: CASSLGAGIDQPQHF.